A selection of T cell receptor beta chains follows, all from one sample in a study of PD-L1 blockade in urothelial cancer. Sequencing used immunoSEQ multiplex PCR; TCRdb keeps in-frame clones, though not all of them. The sample has about 52,000 clones, approximately 84% seen once. The material was PBMCs, obtained around atezolizumab (anti-PD-L1) treatment. These receptors originate from a man between 45 and 60 years old with urothelial cancer. Each CDR3 is given with its conserved first and last residue. The D gene is left open where the match is weak. Expanded clones are given a class, and other clones once, few, many or no size at all.

NA	TRBD1	TRBJ2-7	TRBV18	TGTGCCAGCTCACCACGTCTGTTCCAGGGGGTCCACGAGCAGTACTTC	CASSPRLFQGVHEQYF
NA	NA	TRBJ1-3	TRBV2	TGTGCCAGCAGTGCTCCCCCTTCATCACGCCCCCAGGACTCTGGAAACACCATATATTTT	CASSAPPSSRPQDSGNTIYF
NA	NA	TRBJ2-1	TRBV30	TGTGCCTGGACGAGCGTCTTGAGTATATACAATGAGCAGTTCTTC	CAWTSVLSIYNEQFF
NA	TRBD2	TRBJ2-7	TRBV5-1	TGCGCCAGCAGCTTCGGACTAGCGGGCCTACCCTCCTCCTACGAGCAGTACTTC	CASSFGLAGLPSSYEQYF
NA	TRBD1	TRBJ1-2	TRBV5-1	TGCGCCAGCAGCTCGACAGGGGCTAACTATGGCTACACCTTC	CASSSTGANYGYTF
NA	NA	TRBJ2-2	TRBV6-1	TGTGCCAGCAGTGAAGAGCCCGCGACCGGGGAGCTGTTTTTT	CASSEEPATGELFF
few	NA	TRBJ2-7	TRBV5-4	TGTGCCAGCAGCTTGGCTAGGCGGGGCCTCGGGGAGCAGTACTTC	CASSLARRGLGEQYF
NA	TRBD2	TRBJ2-7	TRBV4-2	TGTGCCAGCAGCCAAGAAGTTACGGGACTAACATTCGCAGGCCCCTACGAGCAGTACTTC	CASSQEVTGLTFAGPYEQYF
NA	TRBD1	TRBJ2-1	TRBV5-1	TGCGCCAGCAGCGCAGGGACAGGGGGAAGCAATGAGCAGTTCTTC	CASSAGTGGSNEQFF
NA	NA	TRBJ1-1	TRBV11-2	TGTGCCAGCAGCTTCCGGGGGGAGAACACTGAAGCTTTCTTT	CASSFRGENTEAFF
NA	NA	TRBJ1-4	TRBV7-8	TGTGCCAGCAGCTTGGACAGATTTCTTCATGAAAAACTGTTTTTT	CASSLDRFLHEKLFF
NA	TRBD1	TRBJ2-7	TRBV29-1	TGCAGCGTTGGCGGGACAGGGGATGGCGAGCAGTACTTC	CSVGGTGDGEQYF
NA	TRBD2	TRBJ2-5	TRBV6-1	TGTGCCAGCAGTGCAACTAGCGGAGGGATTCAAGAGACCCAGTACTTC	CASSATSGGIQETQYF
NA	TRBD2	TRBJ2-5	TRBV30	TGTGCCTGGAGTGTAGCGGGGTACCAAGAGACCCAGTACTTC	CAWSVAGYQETQYF
NA	NA	TRBJ1-3	TRBV18	TGTGCCAGCTCACCAGCTGTGGGCCAGGGTGGAAACACCATATATTTT	CASSPAVGQGGNTIYF
NA	NA	TRBJ2-5	TRBV19	TGTGCCAGTAGTAGACCGAATGCGGGTCAAGAGACCCAGTACTTC	CASSRPNAGQETQYF
once	TRBD1	TRBJ2-3	TRBV4-1	TGCGCCAGCAGCCCCGGGACAGGGGTCACAGATACGCAGTATTTT	CASSPGTGVTDTQYF
NA	TRBD1	TRBJ1-5	TRBV10-3	TGTGCCTCAAAAAGGGACAGTAGCAATCAGCCCCAGCATTTT	CASKRDSSNQPQHF
NA	TRBD2	TRBJ2-3	TRBV4-3	TGCGCCAGCAGCCCCTTCCCTCTAGCGGGAGGAGGGATAGATACGCAGTATTTT	CASSPFPLAGGGIDTQYF
NA	NA	TRBJ2-1	TRBV11-3	TGTGCCAACCAGCTTTTGACGATAGCAGATGAGCAGTTCTTC	CANQLLTIADEQFF
NA	TRBD1	TRBJ2-7	TRBV5-6	TGTGCCAGCAGCCGTAGGGACAGGGGGCACGAGCAGTACTTC	CASSRRDRGHEQYF
NA	TRBD1	TRBJ2-3	TRBV7-8	TGTGCCAGCAGCTTAGGTACAGGGGGCAGGATTACAGATACGCAGTATTTT	CASSLGTGGRITDTQYF
once	TRBD2	TRBJ2-6	TRBV27	TGTGCCAGCAGTTTAGGGGGGGCTGGGGCCAACGTCCTGACTTTC	CASSLGGAGANVLTF
NA	NA	TRBJ2-5	TRBV6-1	TGTGCCAGCAGTGAATGGGGGGACAGAGAGGCCCAGTACTTC	CASSEWGDREAQYF
once	NA	TRBJ2-2	TRBV10-1	TGCGCCAGCAGTGAGAAGAGCACCGGGGAGCTGTTTTTT	CASSEKSTGELFF
NA	TRBD2	TRBJ2-1	TRBV7-7	TGTGCTAGCAGTCTCGGACTAGCGGAGTACAATGAGCAGTTCTTC	CASSLGLAEYNEQFF
once	TRBD2	TRBJ2-5	TRBV9	TGTGCCAGCAGCTCCGGGACTAGCGGGGGGGCCAGGGAGACCCAGTACTTC	CASSSGTSGGARETQYF
NA	NA	TRBJ2-1	TRBV7-2	TGTGCCAGCAGCTTGGAGAAGAGCAATGAGCAGTTCTTC	CASSLEKSNEQFF
NA	NA	TRBJ1-2	TRBV6-5	TGTGCCAGCACCACAACAGGGCGCGGTGGCTACACCTTC	CASTTTGRGGYTF
NA	NA	TRBJ2-4	TRBV5-1	TGCGCCAGCAGCAGAACAACCGGGGCCAAAAACATTCAGTACTTC	CASSRTTGAKNIQYF
NA	NA	TRBJ1-2	TRBV6-5	TGTGCCAGCAGTTACTCGGTGGGCGGAGGCTATGGCTACACCTTC	CASSYSVGGGYGYTF
NA	TRBD2	TRBJ2-3	TRBV9	TGTGCCAGCAGCGTAGATGGGGGCGGGAGGTCCACAGATACGCAGTATTTT	CASSVDGGGRSTDTQYF
NA	NA	TRBJ1-6	TRBV27	TGTGCCAGCAGTCCGTGGGGCGGATCACCCCTCCACTTT	CASSPWGGSPLHF
NA	TRBD1	TRBJ1-5	TRBV15	TGTGCCACCAAGCGGGTTGGGGACAGGGGTCAGCCCCAGCATTTT	CATKRVGDRGQPQHF
NA	TRBD1	TRBJ2-1	TRBV25-1	TGTGCCAGCTCCGCTCGAGGACAGGGGATCTACAATGAGCAGTTCTTC	CASSARGQGIYNEQFF
NA	NA	TRBJ2-5	TRBV5-6	TGTGCCAGCAGCTTGGTTCCTTTTCAAGAGACCCAGTACTTC	CASSLVPFQETQYF
NA	TRBD2	TRBJ2-2	TRBV30	TGTGCCTGGGACCGAGGGGTAGCGGGTTCCGGGGAGCTGTTTTTT	CAWDRGVAGSGELFF
NA	TRBD1	TRBJ1-4	TRBV14	TGTGCCAGCAGCCAACTTACAGGGGTGCGTGAAAAACTGTTTTTT	CASSQLTGVREKLFF
NA	TRBD2	TRBJ2-1	TRBV30	TGTGCCTGGAGTTTCCCGGGACTAGCGGTTTACAATGAGCAGTTCTTC	CAWSFPGLAVYNEQFF
NA	TRBD2	TRBJ2-7	TRBV6-5	TGTGCCAGCAGGCGACTAGCGGGAGGTTCCTACGAGCAGTACTTC	CASRRLAGGSYEQYF
once	NA	TRBJ1-5	TRBV6-1	TGTGCCAGCCTGACAGAACTGGGGCCCAGTCAGCCCCAGCATTTT	CASLTELGPSQPQHF